This TCR beta chain was identified during a study of blood T cell repertoires in COVID-19. Study at large: Samples representing acute and convalescent COVID-19 were sourced from the United States, Italy and Spain.

Donors were grouped by their self-reported clinical history. Donors in Cohort 3 counted as recovered after two negative PCRs, clearance, or symptom resolution. In the original analysis: Estimation of nucleated cell counts relied on the amplification of reference gene primers. Generated by immunoSEQ multiplex PCR, the TCRdb table keeps only in-frame clones and is missing some. The V and J calls and clone size were taken over from that table, and D and trimming were inferred from the DNA. The sample lists approximately 200,000 clones; more than 80% were seen once. The CDR3 runs to 13 residues. Germline CDR1 SEHNR, CDR2 FQNEAQ (reference sequence). V was pared by 5 bases and J by 6 bases, with 6 bases of the junction left unmatched.

Sequenced input: PBMCs or T cells enriched from blood (not recorded which). This TCR came from a man between 60 and 70 years old who had recovered from COVID-19. The rearrangement links TRBV7-9 to TRBJ1-1; 7 nucleotides match TRBD1. CDR3 in amino acids: CASSRTGAPEAFF. The CDR3, as DNA: TGTGCCAGCAGCCGTACAGGGGCCCCTGAAGCTTTCTTT.